The present T cell receptor (beta chain) was sequenced within a study of regulatory and conventional T cells in RAG deficiency. Germline CDR1 reads SGHRS; CDR2 reads YFSETQ. Deletions cut 0 bases from V and 0 bases from J, with 15 bases between. CDR3 size: 18 residues. Genomic DNA came from blood conventional CD4+ T cells gated CD25-low CD127-high. The data were produced by immunoSEQ multiplex PCR, yet TCRdb's version contains in-frame clones alone and is incomplete. The data hold 21,000 or so clones, with 90% to 95% observed a single time. In regard to this clone: Its antigen remains unknown.

Notes on the study in general: Treg unique TCR beta sequences were around 100-fold fewer in Omenn syndrome and CID/AS patients than controls.

This sample was also put to use in a study of regulatory T cells. That source notes: Amplification used 52 TRBV primers and 13 TRBJ primers. Patient repertoires had restricted TRB V-J pairs and skewed V and J usage, most in Tregs.

Source material: CD4+ T cells sorted from blood. The TCR was taken from a human donor in good health. The gene calls are TRBV5-1 and TRBJ2-2, with D uncertain. The CDR3 nucleotides read TGCGCCAGCAGCTTGGCCTTGGTTCTCGCGGCGAACACCGGGGAGCTGTTTTTT. This codes for CASSLALVLAANTGELFF.